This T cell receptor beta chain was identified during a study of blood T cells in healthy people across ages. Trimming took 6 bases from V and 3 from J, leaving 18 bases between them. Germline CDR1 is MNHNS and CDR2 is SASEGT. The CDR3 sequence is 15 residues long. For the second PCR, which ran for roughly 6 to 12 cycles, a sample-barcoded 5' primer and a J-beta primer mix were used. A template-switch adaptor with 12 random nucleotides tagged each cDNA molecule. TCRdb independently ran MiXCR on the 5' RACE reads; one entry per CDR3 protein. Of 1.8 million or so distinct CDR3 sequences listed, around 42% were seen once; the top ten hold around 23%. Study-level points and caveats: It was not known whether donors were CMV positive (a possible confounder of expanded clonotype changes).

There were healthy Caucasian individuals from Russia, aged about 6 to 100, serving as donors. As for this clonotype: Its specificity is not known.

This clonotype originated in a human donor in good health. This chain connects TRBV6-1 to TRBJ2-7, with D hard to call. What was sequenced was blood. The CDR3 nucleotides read TGTGCCAGCAGGTTCGCCGGGCCGACGGGCTACGAGCAGTACTTC. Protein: CASRFAGPTGYEQYF.